These T cell receptor beta chains were read from a single sample in a study of T cells in localized non-small cell lung cancer. Produced via immunoSEQ multiplex PCR; TCRdb's table is partial and in-frame only. The repertoire holds about 3,900 clones, with less than 40% as singletons. The sample consisted of lung tumor tissue, taken before any cancer treatment. Receptors were obtained from an older male donor with stage III lung adenocarcinoma. Both conserved end residues are part of each CDR3. D genes are given only for firm matches. Some rows have no size entry. The others give once, few or many, or a class for an expanded clone.

abundance,d_gene,j_gene,v_gene,CDR3aa,CDR3nt
few,-,TRBJ1-1,TRBV6-8,CASIEDSYFNTEAFF,TGTGCCTCCATTGAGGATAGCTATTTCAACACTGAAGCTTTCTTT
-,TRBD2,TRBJ2-3,TRBV6-8,CASRRLAGTEDTQYF,TGTGCCAGCAGGCGCCTAGCGGGGACGGAGGATACGCAGTATTTT
-,-,TRBJ2-5,TRBV11-3,CASSLDGSPQRTQYF,TGTGCCAGCAGCTTAGATGGCAGTCCCCAGAGGACCCAGTACTTC
-,-,TRBJ1-1,TRBV6-8,CASSYSGRPEAFF,TGTGCCAGCAGTTATTCGGGCCGCCCTGAAGCTTTCTTT
medium-sized,-,TRBJ2-1,TRBV19,CASSPGYHEQFF,TGTGCCAGTAGTCCCGGATACCATGAGCAGTTCTTC
-,-,TRBJ1-4,TRBV23-1,CASSRLDGTTNEKLFF,TGCGCCAGCAGCCGCCTGGACGGCACAACTAATGAAAAACTGTTTTTT
few,-,TRBJ2-2,TRBV14,CASSQAWNTGELFF,TGTGCCAGCAGCCAAGCCTGGAACACCGGGGAGCTGTTTTTT
-,TRBD2,TRBJ2-1,TRBV11-3,CASSLVWTSGGHEQFF,TGTGCCAGCAGCTTAGTATGGACTAGCGGGGGCCATGAGCAGTTCTTC
-,-,TRBJ2-1,TRBV6-8,CATKRGPGEQFF,TGTGCCACCAAAAGAGGCCCCGGGGAGCAGTTCTTC
-,-,TRBJ2-3,TRBV5-1,CASSLAGTGSTDTQYF,TGCGCCAGCAGCTTGGCCGGTACTGGCAGCACAGATACGCAGTATTTT
-,-,TRBJ1-2,TRBV5-1,CASSSGQYTNYGYTF,TGCGCCAGCAGCTCCGGACAGTACACTAACTATGGCTACACCTTC
-,TRBD1,TRBJ1-1,TRBV10-3,CAISGTGGITEAFF,TGTGCCATCAGTGGGACAGGGGGAATCACTGAAGCTTTCTTT
few,-,TRBJ2-7,TRBV7-5,CASSSSPTGTVIYEQYF,TGTGCCAGCAGCTCGAGCCCAACAGGAACGGTCATCTACGAGCAGTACTTC
few,TRBD1,TRBJ1-1,TRBV29-1,CSVVVGQGTEAFF,TGCAGCGTTGTAGTGGGACAGGGCACTGAAGCTTTCTTT
-,-,TRBJ1-1,TRBV6-8,CASSYSTGTEAFF,TGTGCCAGCAGTTACTCGACCGGGACTGAAGCTTTCTTT
-,-,TRBJ1-5,TRBV9,CASSEVALPGQPQHF,TGTGCCAGCAGTGAAGTTGCATTACCAGGGCAGCCCCAGCATTTT
-,TRBD2,TRBJ2-2,TRBV5-1,CASSLGLARSTGELFF,TGCGCCAGCAGCTTGGGACTAGCGCGGAGCACCGGGGAGCTGTTTTTT
-,TRBD1,TRBJ2-5,TRBV9,CASSAQQGGRQETQYF,TGTGCCAGCAGCGCCCAACAGGGGGGCCGTCAAGAGACCCAGTACTTC
few,-,TRBJ2-7,TRBV18,CASSPNTGSSYEQYF,TGTGCCAGCTCACCAAATACAGGGTCCTCCTACGAGCAGTACTTC
few,-,TRBJ1-1,TRBV23-1,CASSLGGSAGAFF,TGCGCCAGCAGCTTAGGCGGGTCCGCAGGAGCTTTCTTT
-,TRBD1,TRBJ2-2,TRBV5-1,CASSFGIGTEGTGELFF,TGCGCCAGCAGCTTCGGGATAGGGACAGAGGGCACCGGGGAGCTGTTTTTT
few,-,TRBJ2-6,TRBV6-8,CASHRSGSGANVLTF,TGTGCCAGCCACAGGTCGGGGTCTGGGGCCAACGTCCTGACTTTC
few,TRBD2,TRBJ2-5,TRBV6-1,CASSEAVSGGSGTQYF,TGTGCCAGCAGTGAAGCAGTGAGCGGGGGCTCGGGGACCCAGTACTTC
-,-,TRBJ2-2,TRBV6-8,CASSQSWTGELFF,TGTGCCAGCAGCCAGAGTTGGACCGGGGAGCTGTTTTTT
-,TRBD1,TRBJ1-6,TRBV12-5,CASGLDRGMVYNSPLHF,TGTGCTAGTGGTCTGGACAGGGGGATGGTTTATAATTCACCCCTCCACTTT
few,TRBD1,TRBJ2-2,TRBV11-3,CASSPGQGEGSTGELFF,TGTGCCAGCAGCCCCGGACAGGGAGAAGGTTCCACCGGGGAGCTGTTTTTT
-,TRBD2,TRBJ2-5,TRBV19,CASSMTGLAGGPAGETQYF,TGTGCCAGTAGTATGACCGGACTAGCGGGGGGACCCGCGGGGGAGACCCAGTACTTC
-,-,TRBJ2-1,TRBV6-8,CASSYSIHTEVNEQFF,TGTGCCAGCAGTTACTCGATCCACACGGAGGTTAATGAGCAGTTCTTC